This T cell receptor (beta chain) was sequenced in a study of T cell responses to AZD1222 COVID-19 vaccine listed by TCRdb under 2021. Study-wide context: Because spike-specific TCR depth and breadth did not differ between the two schedules, AZD1222 recipients who got a second dose at roughly 4 weeks were pooled with those who got a second dose at roughly 12 weeks. A total of just over 230 trial participants underwent TCR sequencing, of whom under 220 had received two doses of AZD1222 and around 25 had received two doses of the MenACWY control vaccine. Trial participants were enrolled into age subgroups of 18-55, 56-69 and 70-plus years, which contained around 150, 29 and 61 TCR-sequenced participants, respectively.

What the research found in general, with its limitations: CD4 TCRs associated with the vaccine covered the entire spike protein, and the dominant responses were in regions 160-218 and 743-854. A significant rise in spike-specific TCR breadth and depth was observed after two AZD1222 doses relative to day 0 and relative to MenACWY recipients. Participants were mostly white British and included more females than males, and it was suggested by the authors that clonal diversity may have been underestimated. Conclusions about previously exposed vaccinees were limited because only a handful of AZD1222 recipients were SARS-CoV-2 seropositive at baseline. In the small 56-69-year group, the increase in depth fell short of significance, most likely because of low power. Because no samples from the day 14 peak response were available, repertoires could be characterized only after the peak T cell response. Reportedly, almost half of the unique spike-specific TCRs recognized epitopes lying outside the regions that are mutated in the B.1.351 and B.1.1.7 variants.

The sample's time point label, in plain terms: baseline before first vaccination. Vaccinee samples came from UK trials COV001 and COV002, including a single-blind randomized controlled phase 2/3 trial of AZD1222 (ChAdOx1 nCoV-19) in healthy adults. Trial participant PBMC samples were collected at day 0 and day 28 after the second dose for TCRbeta chain sequencing. With regard to this clone: Its antigen target is currently unknown. No base-level quality is on record; no much larger clone is a single base apart.

The CDR3 regions of human TCRbeta chains were analyzed by immunosequencing. Concerning the study's data processing: TCRs in the repertoires were compared against a reference library of SARS-CoV-2-specific TCRs that had been generated with the MIRA antigen-specificity platform. Breadth meant the fraction of unique TCRs that were SARS-CoV-2-associated, whereas depth meant the fraction of total T cells that were SARS-CoV-2-associated. Using the MIRA data, each spike-specific TCR was mapped to the spike region that the TCR reacts to and placed in a CD4 or CD8 class. Log10-transformed breadth and depth values were compared by one-way ANOVA with Sidak's multiple comparisons tests. Imported from immuneACCESS, the table was reduced by TCRdb to in-frame sequences with V and J called. These copies leave out some clones; in studies compared against another copy, an unresolved V gene accounts for under half, and the cause of the remainder is not known. V and J calls plus clone size are reproduced from that table; the DNA served to infer D and trimming. Recorded for this sample are roughly 150,000 clones; about 89% of them occurred a single time. Over 1.5% of the sample goes to the ten largest clones.

The junction shows trimming of 3 bases on V and 5 bases on J, and the gene matches do not reach 4 bases of it. CDR1 and CDR2 were assigned from the germline V gene as MRHNA and SNTAGT. There are 15 amino acids in the CDR3, from cysteine to phenylalanine inclusive. Here the CDR3 DNA is all that survives: 45 bases in frame from base 1. The starting material was peripheral blood, obtained on day 0 of AZD1222 vaccination. The clonotype was recovered from an adult in good health. Here the chain combines TRBV6-4 and TRBJ2-3, with 11 junctional bases fitting TRBD2. The CDR3 sequence is CASSETSGDKDTQYF. The DNA is as follows: TGTGCCAGCAGTGAGACTAGCGGGGATAAAGATACGCAGTATTTT.